Below are 30 T cell receptor beta chains sequenced from a single sample in a study of T cells of healthy individuals. MiXCR, run by TCRdb on the 5' RACE reads, gives a single entry per CDR3 protein. Of about 96,000 distinct CDR3 sequences in the sample, 15% to 20% were seen once. All receptors derive from a human donor in good health.

V is TRBV12-3 or TRBV12-4 and J is TRBJ2-5; perhaps D is TRBD1 or TRBD2 (5 bases each). Trimming removed 5 bases at V and 0 bases at J, with 28 bases between. The CDR3 covers 20 residues. The chain's CDR3 is CASSPWGRPPSPLDQETQYF. The CDR3 DNA is TGTGCCAGCAGTCCCTGGGGGAGACCCCCTTCTCCACTGGACCAAGAGACCCAGTACTTC.

The chain uses TRBV7-2 and TRBJ2-5; D not certain. The CDR3 runs to 13 residues. V lost 3 bases, J lost 2 bases, and 7 bases lay in between. Per the germline V gene, CDR1 is SGHTA and CDR2 is FQGNSA. The CDR3 protein is CASSLNRQETQYF. As DNA, the CDR3 is TGTGCCAGCAGCTTGAACAGACAAGAGACCCAGTACTTC.

V and J are TRBV28 and TRBJ2-5; 11 bases fit TRBD2. V gave up 5 bases and J gave up 4 bases; unmatched junction bases: 3. The germline V gene encodes CDR1 MDHEN and CDR2 SYDVKM. The CDR3 extends over 14 amino acids. The CDR3 region has the DNA TGTGCCAGCAGTCTAGCGGGGGGTCTAGAGACCCAGTACTTC. Amino acid sequence: CASSLAGGLETQYF.

The chain is built from TRBV5-6 and TRBJ2-1; D is undetermined. Germline V lookup: CDR1 SGHDT, CDR2 YYEEEE. Deletions cut 4 bases from V and 6 bases from J, with 5 bases between. CDR3 length: 11 residues. In DNA, the CDR3 is TGTGCCAGCAGCGCGGCCAATGAGCAGTTCTTC. It translates to CASSAANEQFF.

The chain couples TRBV11-2 to TRBJ1-5; D unresolved. Between the trimmed V and J ends, which lost 7 bases and 4 bases, there was a span of 11 bases. This CDR3 spans 13 amino acids. CDR1 and CDR2 (germline): SGHAT, FQNNGV. The CDR3 is CASTPLPNQPQHF. The DNA for the CDR3 is TGTGCCAGCACCCCTTTGCCGAATCAGCCCCAGCATTTT.

J is TRBJ1-1 and V is TRBV13; 7 nucleotides line up with TRBD1. V lost 5 bases and J lost 1; bases outside the gene matches: 7. CDR3 length: 15 amino acids. Germline V gene sequence: CDR1 PRHDT, CDR2 FYEKMQ (reference sequence). CDR3 sequence reads: CASSQGDRKNTEAFF. CDR3 coding DNA: TGTGCCAGCAGCCAGGGGGACAGAAAGAACACTGAAGCTTTCTTT.

The V call is TRBV7-2, the J call TRBJ2-3; D ambiguous. Germline-derived CDR1 and CDR2 are SGHTA and FQGNSA. Trimming cost V 2 bases and J 0 bases, with 9 bases left between them. This CDR3 has 15 amino acids. As DNA, the CDR3 is TGTGCCAGCAGCTTATGGGCGGTCAGCACAGATACGCAGTATTTT. Its translation is CASSLWAVSTDTQYF. Filled out from reference TRBV7-2 and TRBJ2-3, the complete variable domain reads GAGVSQSPSNKVTEKGKDVELRCDPISGHTALYWYRQSLGQGLEFLIYFQGNSAPDKSGLPSDRFSAERTGGSVSTLTIQRTQQEDSAVYLCASSLWAVSTDTQYFGPGTRLTVL.

The rearrangement links TRBV12-3 or TRBV12-4 to TRBJ1-2, with D uncertain. Trimming removed 5 bases from V and 0 bases from J, with 4 bases in between. The CDR3 spans 12 residues. The CDR3 nucleotides read TGTGCCAGCAGTAAACCTAACTATGGCTACACCTTC. This encodes CASSKPNYGYTF.

The chain joins TRBV7-9 to TRBJ2-1; unclear D gene. Per germline, CDR1 SEHNR and CDR2 FQNEAQ (reference sequence). Trimming took off 3 bases at V and 0 bases at J, with 9 bases between the two ends. This CDR3 region has 15 residues. CDR3 in amino acids: CASSFYSSSYNEQFF. For the CDR3, the DNA is TGTGCCAGCAGCTTCTACTCGAGCTCCTACAATGAGCAGTTCTTC. Using reference TRBV7-9 and TRBJ2-1 for the parts outside the CDR3, the full variable domain is DTGVSQNPRHKITKRGQNVTFRCDPISEHNRLYWYRQTLGQGPEFLTYFQNEAQLEKSRLLSDRFSAERPKGSFSTLEIQRTEQGDSAMYLCASSFYSSSYNEQFFGPGTRLTVL.

The rearrangement links TRBV7-7 to TRBJ2-1, with no clear D. Germline CDR1 is SSHAT and CDR2 is FNYEAQ (reference sequence). Trimming pared 5 bases from V and 6 bases from J, leaving 11 bases between. The CDR3 spans 13 residues. The CDR3 spells CASSKHESNEQFF. Here the CDR3 DNA reads TGTGCCAGCAGCAAGCATGAATCCAATGAGCAGTTCTTC.

This clonotype was recorded at least ten times. V is TRBV20-1 and J is TRBJ2-5, with 7 bases that match TRBD2. Germline CDR1 is DFQATT and CDR2 is SNEGSKA (reference sequence). This CDR3 has 13 residues. V lost 2 bases to trimming and J lost 4 bases; unmatched junction nucleotides: 4. CDR3 coding DNA: TGCAGTGCTAGAACGGGAGGTAGAGAGACCCAGTACTTC. This encodes CSARTGGRETQYF.

Ten or more counts support this clonotype. The V and J genes are TRBV11-3 and TRBJ2-1, with 8 bases lining up with TRBD2. The germline V gene has CDR1 SGHNT and CDR2 YENEEA. The V gene end was trimmed by 5 bases and the J gene end by 2 bases; junction bases not matched to a gene: 11. CDR3 length equals 17 residues. In nucleotides, the CDR3 is TGTGCCAGCAGCCCGACGGGGGGGAACCATCCCTACAATGAGCAGTTCTTC. Translating gives CASSPTGGNHPYNEQFF.

The rearrangement uses TRBV28 and TRBJ2-5; 8 bases are shared with TRBD1. V gave up 7 bases and J gave up 3 bases; unmatched junction bases: 13. CDR1 and CDR2 (germline): MDHEN, SYDVKM. This CDR3 contains 16 residues. This chain's CDR3 is CASNPRGTGSKETQYF. In DNA form, the CDR3 reads TGTGCCAGCAACCCCCGGGGGACAGGTTCCAAAGAGACCCAGTACTTC.

Only a few counts were recorded for this clonotype. J is TRBJ1-2 and V is TRBV25-1, with no clear D. The CDR3 totals 12 residues. Trimming left V 5 bases short and J 2 bases short, with 6 bases between. Germline CDR1 and CDR2: MGHDK and SYGVNS. CDR3 region: CASSYGNYGYTF. Written as DNA, the CDR3 is TGTGCCAGCAGTTACGGAAACTATGGCTACACCTTC.

This clonotype was seen only a few times. The V gene is TRBV7-2, the J gene TRBJ1-1; 8 nucleotides align to TRBD1. Losses at the gene ends were 5 bases for V and 1 base for J; bases not matched to a gene: 3. Germline lookup yields CDR1 SGHTA and CDR2 FQGNSA. The CDR3 covers 14 residues. CDR3 amino acids: CASSLTGGNTEAFF. The CDR3 nucleotides are TGTGCCAGCAGCCTAACAGGGGGGAACACTGAAGCTTTCTTT.

V is TRBV5-1 and J is TRBJ2-3; weak D call: TRBD2 (6 bases). The V gene lost 1 base and the J gene lost 0 bases, with 15 bases spanning the gap. CDR3 length: 17 residues. Germline V gene data show CDR1 as SGHRS and CDR2 as YFSETQ. The CDR3 DNA follows: TGCGCCAGCAGCTTGACCCCGACTAGTTCGAGCACAGATACGCAGTATTTT. As protein: CASSLTPTSSSTDTQYF.

The chain links TRBV7-3 to TRBJ2-3, with D hard to call. V was shortened by 3 bases and J by 1 base, with 5 bases between the two germline ends. The germline V gene has CDR1 SGHTA and CDR2 FQGTGA. This CDR3 contains 13 residues. The CDR3 spells CASSFLGTDTQYF. CDR3 nucleotides: TGTGCCAGCAGCTTTCTCGGCACAGATACGCAGTATTTT.

There are a few counts of this clonotype. The chain is built from TRBV3-1 and TRBJ1-2, with 8 bases identical to TRBD1. The CDR3 is 13 amino acids. J was trimmed by 6 bases and V by 4 bases; bases with no gene match: 4. The germline V gene encodes CDR1 LGHDT and CDR2 YNNKEL (reference sequence). The CDR3 loop is CASSPGGWDGYTF. The CDR3, as DNA: TGTGCCAGCAGCCCAGGGGGCTGGGATGGCTACACCTTC.

This clonotype appeared a few times. The chain recombines TRBV6-5 with TRBJ1-1; 7 bases align to TRBD1. V lost 6 bases and J lost 5; bases outside the gene matches: 6. Germline V gene sequence: CDR1 MNHEY, CDR2 SVGAGI. The CDR3 runs 13 residues. The CDR3: CASRRGRETEAFF. The CDR3 DNA sequence: TGTGCCAGCAGAAGGGGGCGGGAAACTGAAGCTTTCTTT.

This sequence joins TRBV6-5 and TRBJ1-5, with D maybe TRBD1 (5 bases). Trimming pared 5 bases from V and 7 bases from J, leaving 18 bases between. The germline gives CDR1 MNHEY, CDR2 SVGAGI. The CDR3 has 15 residues. The CDR3 DNA follows: TGTGCCAGCAGTCCCCGAGGCCAGTGGGGCCAGCCCCAGCATTTT. It codes for CASSPRGQWGQPQHF.

The chain is built from TRBV13 and TRBJ2-7; 8 positions match TRBD1. Germline CDR1 reads PRHDT; CDR2 reads FYEKMQ (reference sequence). The CDR3 is made up of 14 amino acids. J was trimmed by 7 bases and V by 5 bases; bases with no gene match: 10. Here the CDR3 reads CASSLEDRVGEQYF. In DNA, the CDR3 is TGTGCCAGCAGCCTAGAGGACAGGGTGGGAGAGCAGTACTTC.

V gene TRBV6-6 combines with J gene TRBJ2-1, with TRBD2 identical over 10 bases. Germline V gene data show CDR1 as MNHNY and CDR2 as SVGAGI (reference sequence). The CDR3 covers 13 residues. Unmatched junction bases numbered 7, after V lost 7 bases and J lost 10 bases. CDR3 coding DNA: TGTGCCAGCACCCAGCGGGAGGGCCGAGAGCAGTTCTTC. Amino acid sequence: CASTQREGREQFF.

Ten or more counts support this clonotype. The chain combines TRBV20-1 with TRBJ2-4, with 9 bases lining up with TRBD1. Germline assignment: CDR1 DFQATT and CDR2 SNEGSKA (reference sequence). This CDR3 is 13 amino acids long. V lost 4 bases and J lost 8; bases outside the gene matches: 6. The CDR3 here is CSAKRTGVHIQYF. The CDR3, as DNA: TGCAGTGCTAAGCGGACAGGGGTCCACATTCAGTACTTC.

This clonotype was counted a few times. CDR3 region: CASLKTGIQYF. Written as DNA, the CDR3 is TGTGCCAGCTTAAAAACAGGCATTCAGTACTTC. The V gene is TRBV28, the J gene TRBJ2-4; maybe TRBD1 (5 bases). From germline, CDR1 is MDHEN and CDR2 SYDVKM. The CDR3 has 11 amino acids. Trimming took 8 bases from V and 9 from J, leaving 11 bases between them.

This clonotype was detected ten times or more. This sequence joins TRBV29-1 and TRBJ2-7, with 7 bases identical to TRBD1. Germline V lookup: CDR1 SQVTM, CDR2 ANQGSEA. This CDR3 has 13 residues. V trimming: 4 bases; J trimming: 8 bases; junction bases outside the gene matches: 11. CDR3 nucleotide sequence: TGCAGCGTTGGTACAGGGGACCATGGGAAGCAGTACTTC. As protein: CSVGTGDHGKQYF.

The chain couples TRBV4-3 to TRBJ2-1; tentatively, D is TRBD2 (6 bases). From germline, CDR1 is LGHNA and CDR2 YSLEER. V lost 4 bases, J lost 6 bases, and 13 bases lay in between. The CDR3 length is 14 residues. CDR3 bases: TGCGCCAGCAGCCCCCTACGGGGGTCCAATGAGCAGTTCTTC. Translated, it gives CASSPLRGSNEQFF.

The chain recombines TRBV18 with TRBJ2-3; D is unresolved. The V gene lost 3 bases and the J gene lost 0 bases, with 10 bases spanning the gap. CDR1 KGHSH and CDR2 LQKENI come from the germline V gene. The CDR3 extends over 15 amino acids. The CDR3 here is CASSPRAPSTDTQYF. CDR3 coding DNA: TGTGCCAGCTCACCCCGGGCTCCTAGCACAGATACGCAGTATTTT.

The chain's CDR3 is CASGRAGGTGAFF. The CDR3 nucleotides read TGTGCCAGCGGTCGGGCAGGGGGCACAGGAGCTTTCTTT. This chain links TRBV6-2 or TRBV6-3 with TRBJ1-1; TRBD1 matches at 8 bases. Trimming at V came to 8 bases and at J to 10 bases, leaving 12 bases not matched to a gene. The CDR3 contains 13 residues. Looked up from germline, CDR1 is MNHEY and CDR2 is SVGEGT.

The chain uses TRBV28 and TRBJ2-1; 7 positions agree with TRBD2. CDR1 and CDR2 from the germline V gene are MDHEN and SYDVKM. The V and J ends lost 3 bases and 8 bases, in that order; junction bases with no gene match: 10. There are 15 residues in the CDR3. The CDR3 sequence is CASSFGGSSLDEQFF. The DNA of the CDR3 is TGTGCCAGCAGTTTCGGCGGGAGTAGTTTGGATGAGCAGTTCTTC.

This clonotype was observed a few times. V is TRBV7-6 and J is TRBJ1-6, with D possibly being TRBD1 (5 bases). Germline lookup yields CDR1 SGHVS and CDR2 FNYEAQ. The CDR3 has 15 residues. Trimming removed 1 base at V and 6 bases at J, with 10 bases between. CDR3 in DNA: TGTGCCAGCAGCTTAGTCGGGGGTAGTAATTCACCCCTCCACTTT. It is translated as CASSLVGGSNSPLHF.